The 4 T cell receptor beta chains below were found in one sample sequenced in a study of CD8 T cells in Susac syndrome (dated by TCRdb to about 2019). The library was built by means of the immunoSEQ multiplex PCR assay. RNA was extracted using the RNeasy kit, and roughly 0.45 to 1 microgram was reverse transcribed with random hexamers. TCRdb reworked the public reads: Q25 trimming with fastp, MiXCR clone assembly, productive beta chains retained. Rows with a matching CDR3 protein are joined into one entry that keeps the most common DNA and genes. For this sample there are fewer than 200,000 distinct CDR3 sequences; around 93% appear just once. The top ten clonotypes cover around 0.1% of the sample. The sample consisted of CD4+ T cells from PBMCs. These receptors all come from a human donor in good health.

This chain links TRBV29-1 with TRBJ1-1, with D possibly TRBD1 on 6 matching bases. Trimming removed 5 bases from V and 3 bases from J, with 13 bases in between. This CDR3 spans 13 amino acids. Germline V CDR1 and CDR2: SQVTM, ANQGSEA. The CDR3 spells CSVRTGKYTEAFF. CDR3 bases: TGCAGCGTTAGAACAGGGAAGTACACTGAAGCTTTCTTT. Drawing the rest from reference TRBV29-1 and TRBJ1-1, the complete variable domain is SAVISQKPSRDICQRGTSLTIQCQVDSQVTMMFWYRQQPGQSLTLIATANQGSEATYESGFVIDKFPISRPNLTFSTLTVSNMSPEDSSIYLCSVRTGKYTEAFFGQGTRLTVV.

The chain combines TRBV5-1 with TRBJ2-1, with 7 positions matching TRBD2. Trimming at V came to 4 bases and at J to 4 bases, leaving 5 bases not matched to a gene. The germline V gene has CDR1 SGHRS and CDR2 YFSETQ. The CDR3 is 14 residues long. As DNA, the CDR3 is TGCGCCAGCAGCACAAGCGGGGAGTACAATGAGCAGTTCTTC. Translating gives CASSTSGEYNEQFF.

This clonotype occurred once. The chain has TRBV5-4 and TRBJ2-1; tentative D call: TRBD1 (5 bases). Germline CDR1 SGHNT, CDR2 YYREEE (reference sequence). The CDR3 is 15 residues long. Trimming took 4 bases from V and 2 from J, leaving 13 bases between them. CDR3 sequence (DNA): TGTGCCAGCAGCCCAGACAGTCCCCCCTACAATGAGCAGTTCTTC. Translating gives CASSPDSPPYNEQFF.

This chain uses TRBV19 with TRBJ2-5, with D perhaps matching TRBD1 or TRBD2 (5 bases each). Germline CDR1 LNHDA, CDR2 SQIVND (reference sequence). Trimming left V 3 bases short and J 7 bases short, with 15 bases between. The CDR3 has 14 residues. CDR3: CASSMGESARTQYF. The CDR3 nucleotides read TGTGCCAGTAGTATGGGGGAGTCGGCGAGGACCCAGTACTTC.